This T cell receptor (beta chain) was sequenced during a study of CD8 T cells in Susac syndrome. Germline V CDR1 and CDR2: SGHAT, FQNNGV. The CDR3 spans 11 residues. In the case of this clonotype: At one end, the junction sequence differs from germline, possibly due to a read error.

CD8+ and CD4+ blood T cells underwent TCR beta sequencing. Random hexamers served to reverse transcribe roughly 0.5 to 1 ug RNA. The TCR beta CDR3 was amplified by immunoSEQ multiplex PCR across 54 Vbeta, 13 Jbeta. TCRdb recomputed calls from the immunoSEQ multiplex PCR reads with MiXCR, one row per CDR3 protein. The sample yields around 300,000 distinct CDR3 sequences, about nine tenths seen once. This sequence was found in a human donor with multiple sclerosis. This chain connects TRBV11-2 to TRBJ2-7, with unresolved D. Sample: CD8+ T cells from PBMCs. This chain's CDR3 is CASSGLGETSF. CDR3 nucleotides: TGTGCCAGCAGCGGATTAGGAGAGACTTCTTTC.